The subject of this entry is one T cell receptor beta chain. What it binds is not known. The sample originates from a study of cytomegalovirus exposure and HLA in healthy donors. Study results and limitations: According to reports, the classifier identified cytomegalovirus status with high specificity and sensitivity. TCR beta sequences reportedly predicted the HLA-A and HLA-B alleles of most subjects accurately.

With 60 Vbeta and 13 Jbeta primers, the PCR was carried out. Original data processing: About 12 million shared chains were among the roughly 80 million unique TCR beta chains that a later analysis counted. Some clones are missing from TCRdb's copy, which holds only in-frame ones; the method was immunoSEQ multiplex PCR. That table is the source of V, J and clone size, and D and trimming were worked out from the DNA. The table lists under 200,000 clones. The receptor was derived from a woman aged 18-29 years in good health and CMV-seropositive. Sequenced sample: PBMCs.

The CDR3 coding sequence is TGTGCCAGCAGCTCAGGTAGACAGGAGTCACCCCTCCACTTT. Amino acids: CASSSGRQESPLHF. The chain recombines TRBV7-2 with TRBJ1-6, with D possibly TRBD1 on 6 matching bases. CDR1 SGHTA and CDR2 FQGNSA come from the germline V gene. The CDR3 length is 14 residues. Deletions cut 4 bases from V and 10 bases from J, with 14 bases between.